The 12 T cell receptor beta chains below all came from one sample that was sequenced in a study of blood T cell repertoires in COVID-19. Profiling relied on immunoSEQ multiplex PCR, and the TCRdb table lists in-frame clones only, not all of them. Altogether 85,000 to 130,000 clones are present, under 90% being singletons, with the ten largest covering 11% to 15%. Sequencing input: peripheral blood. The receptors shown here come from a woman in her fifties or sixties with acute or convalescent COVID-19.

This rearrangement joins TRBV2 to TRBJ1-1; D call uncertain. Trimming cost V 6 bases and J 5 bases, with 22 bases left between them. Germline lookup yields CDR1 SNHLY and CDR2 FYNNEI. There are 16 residues in the CDR3. The CDR3 loop is CASRKDPPSGITEAFF. CDR3 coding DNA: TGTGCCAGCAGGAAGGACCCCCCCTCGGGAATTACTGAAGCTTTCTTT. Complete variable domain (other parts from reference TRBV2 and TRBJ1-1): EPEVTQTPSHQVTQMGQEVILRCVPISNHLYFYWYRQILGQKVEFLVSFYNNEISEKSEIFDDQFSVERPDGSNFTLKIRSTKLEDSAMYFCASRKDPPSGITEAFFGQGTRLTVV.

The chain is built from TRBV27 and TRBJ2-3, with 14 bases lining up with TRBD2. J lost 1 base, V lost 6 bases, and 0 bases had no gene match. The germline gives CDR1 MNHEY, CDR2 SMNVEV (reference sequence). The CDR3 contains 15 residues. The CDR3 sequence: CASRGLAGGTDTQYF. The CDR3 bases are TGTGCCAGCAGGGGACTAGCGGGGGGCACAGATACGCAGTATTTT.

J is TRBJ1-1 and V is TRBV6-5; D gene unclear. The CDR3 runs 13 residues. Germline CDR1 MNHEY, CDR2 SVGAGI. The V gene lost 7 bases and the J gene lost 3 bases, with 12 bases spanning the gap. In DNA form, the CDR3 reads TGTGCCAGCAAATTTGGGGAGGACACTGAAGCTTTCTTT. It translates to CASKFGEDTEAFF.

The V and J genes are TRBV11-2 and TRBJ1-1, with D perhaps matching TRBD1 (5 bases). The CDR3 has 15 residues. CDR1 SGHAT and CDR2 FQNNGV come from the germline V gene. Trimming cost V 3 bases and J 6 bases, with 17 bases left between them. This CDR3 is CASSFTRGVSAEAFF. The CDR3 region has the DNA TGTGCCAGCAGCTTCACCCGGGGGGTGAGCGCTGAAGCTTTCTTT.

The rearrangement links TRBV10-3 to TRBJ2-1; 13 bases are a match to TRBD2. With V trimmed by 3 bases and J by 7 bases, 9 bases remained unmatched. Germline V gives CDR1 ENHRY, CDR2 SYGVKD. This CDR3 is 17 amino acids long. CDR3 coding DNA: TGTGCCATCAGTGATGCACTAGCGGGAGGGCCCGGGAATGAGCAGTTCTTC. Its protein is CAISDALAGGPGNEQFF.

The chain is built from TRBV6-6 and TRBJ1-1, with D possibly being TRBD1 (5 bases). The V end was cut by 2 bases, the J end by 5 bases, with 9 bases between. The CDR3 length is 13 residues. Germline V CDR1 and CDR2: MNHNY, SVGAGI (reference sequence). CDR3 sequence reads: CASSYTEGTEAFF. CDR3 bases: TGTGCCAGCAGTTACACGGAGGGGACTGAAGCTTTCTTT.

The chain uses TRBV7-2 and TRBJ1-5; TRBD1 aligns across 9 bases. Germline-derived CDR1 and CDR2 are SGHTA and FQGNSA. The CDR3 totals 17 residues. The V segment lost 1 base and the J segment 8 bases; nucleotides outside the gene matches: 12. In nucleotides, the CDR3 is TGTGCCAGCAGCTTAGACTATATTGGGACAGGGCGGGAGCCCCAGCATTTT. It encodes CASSLDYIGTGREPQHF.

The chain employs TRBV10-3 and TRBJ1-1, with a possible D match to TRBD1 (6 bases). Trimming shortened V by 10 bases and J by 1 base, and 10 bases separated the two germline ends. This CDR3 is built from 12 residues. Per the germline V gene, CDR1 is ENHRY and CDR2 is SYGVKD. Written as DNA, the CDR3 is TGTGCCACCAGAGGGGGGAACACTGAAGCTTTCTTT. Translated, it gives CATRGGNTEAFF.

J is TRBJ2-3 and V is TRBV5-1; TRBD2 matches 9 bases. This CDR3 region has 16 residues. V shed 2 bases and J 3 bases; nucleotides not matched to a gene: 7. The germline gives CDR1 SGHRS, CDR2 YFSETQ. The CDR3 DNA sequence: TGCGCCAGCAGCTTACAAAGCGGGAGGTTTACAGATACGCAGTATTTT. Its protein product is CASSLQSGRFTDTQYF.

The chain employs TRBV18 and TRBJ1-2, with TRBD1 identical over 11 bases. CDR1 is KGHSH and CDR2 is LQKENI in the germline V gene. V lost 4 bases to trimming and J lost 8 bases; unmatched junction nucleotides: 6. The CDR3 is 14 residues long. The CDR3 loop reads CASSLGQGVEGYTF. In DNA, the CDR3 is TGTGCCAGCTCACTGGGACAGGGGGTGGAAGGCTACACCTTC.

This chain uses TRBV18 with TRBJ2-1; 10 positions match TRBD2. CDR3 length: 16 amino acids. V trimming: 2 bases; J trimming: 6 bases; junction bases outside the gene matches: 7. Germline V lookup: CDR1 KGHSH, CDR2 LQKENI. CDR3 sequence reads: CASSPNLLAGFNEQFF. In DNA form, the CDR3 reads TGTGCCAGCTCACCAAATCTACTAGCGGGGTTCAATGAGCAGTTCTTC.

The chain has TRBV29-1 and TRBJ2-1, with 9 positions matching TRBD2. Losses at the gene ends were 4 bases for V and 3 bases for J; bases not matched to a gene: 1. Germline values: CDR1 SQVTM, CDR2 ANQGSEA. The CDR3 length is 13 residues. The CDR3 nucleotides read TGCAGCGTTGCTAGCGGGAACTACAATGAGCAGTTCTTC. Encoded protein: CSVASGNYNEQFF.